This entry lists 17 T cell receptor beta chains sequenced from one sample in a study of blood T cell repertoires in COVID-19 (dated by TCRdb to 2018 to 2021). The method behind the library was the immunoSEQ multiplex PCR assay. In TCRdb, the immuneACCESS table is reduced to in-frame sequences with V and J assigned. These tables do not hold every clone; where another copy was compared, an unresolved V gene accounts for under half, and the others remain unexplained. The sample table contains 95,000 to 150,000 clones; only one count was recorded for roughly 92% of them. The leading ten clones occupy around 2.1% of the sample. The specimen sequenced was peripheral blood. The receptors derive from a man in his fifties or sixties with COVID-19, enrolled during active disease.

The chain has TRBV5-1 and TRBJ2-5, with D perhaps TRBD1 (7 bases). Germline V lookup: CDR1 SGHRS, CDR2 YFSETQ. V was clipped by 4 bases and J by 5 bases, with 15 bases between them. The length of the CDR3 is 14 residues. CDR3 nucleotides: TGCGCCAGCAGCCGACGCGGGACAGATGAGACCCAGTACTTC. Amino acids: CASSRRGTDETQYF.

This chain links TRBV9 with TRBJ2-2; D remains ambiguous. The CDR3 has 12 residues. Germline-derived CDR1 and CDR2 are SGDLS and YYNGEE. V was cut by 7 bases and J by 0 bases, with 4 bases left in between. The CDR3 nucleotides are TGTGCCAGCCAGACGAACACCGGGGAGCTGTTTTTT. This codes for CASQTNTGELFF.

This clone appeared once. This sequence joins TRBV13 and TRBJ2-7; TRBD1 aligns across 9 bases. This CDR3 has 16 amino acids. The germline V gene encodes CDR1 PRHDT and CDR2 FYEKMQ (reference sequence). The ends lost 1 base at V and 6 bases at J; junction bases unmatched: 10. The CDR3 DNA is TGTGCCAGCAGCTTAGTGGGGGGACAGGGTCGGGCCGAGCAGTACTTC. This translates into CASSLVGGQGRAEQYF. The full variable domain, completed using reference TRBV13 and TRBJ2-7, is AAGVIQSPRHLIKEKRETATLKCYPIPRHDTVYWYQQGPGQDPQFLISFYEKMQSDKGSIPDRFSAQQFSDYHSELNMSSLELGDSALYFCASSLVGGQGRAEQYFGPGTRLTVT.

The gene calls are TRBV3-1 (or the pseudogene TRBV3-2) and TRBJ2-7; 11 nucleotides line up with TRBD2. The CDR3 has 15 residues. V shed 2 bases, J shed 7 bases, and the junction held 7 bases outside the gene matches. CDR1 is LGHDT and CDR2 is YNNKEL in the germline V gene (reference sequence). CDR3 nucleotides: TGTGCCAGCAGCCAATTAGCGGGAGGGCCGGGGGAGCAGTACTTC. It encodes CASSQLAGGPGEQYF.

The chain combines TRBV7-9 with TRBJ2-5; D is possibly TRBD1 (6 bases). The germline V and J ends were trimmed by 5 bases and 3 bases, with 16 bases remaining between them. The CDR3 extends over 15 amino acids. The germline V gene has CDR1 SEHNR and CDR2 FQNEAQ (reference sequence). DNA for the CDR3: TGTGCCAGCAGCATCAGGGGTACCAGTAAAGAGACCCAGTACTTC. It translates to CASSIRGTSKETQYF.

The rearrangement joins TRBV7-9 to TRBJ2-7; a weak D match, TRBD1 (7 bases). Germline assignment: CDR1 SEHNR and CDR2 FQNEAQ (reference sequence). The CDR3 covers 15 residues. Trimming shortened V by 5 bases and J by 4 bases, and 18 bases separated the two germline ends. CDR3 in amino acids: CASSGGAGGMYEQYF. DNA for the CDR3: TGTGCCAGCAGCGGCGGGGCAGGGGGTATGTACGAGCAGTACTTC.

The J gene is TRBJ1-1, the V gene TRBV4-2; TRBD1 agrees at 7 bases. The germline V gene encodes CDR1 LGHNA and CDR2 YNFKEQ. This CDR3 contains 17 residues. The trim removed 1 base at V and 3 bases at J, leaving 11 bases unmatched. CDR3 coding DNA: TGTGCCAGCAGCCAAGCCACAGGGGCCCTTTGGGACACTGAAGCTTTCTTT. Its translation: CASSQATGALWDTEAFF.

The chain combines TRBV7-9 with TRBJ1-1; D is possibly TRBD1 (6 bases). V was pared by 8 bases and J by 4 bases, with 14 bases between. Germline loops: CDR1 SEHNR, CDR2 FQNEAQ (reference sequence). This CDR3 spans 13 amino acids. The CDR3 nucleotides are TGTGCCAGCGGTATTACAGGGCCCACTGAAGCTTTCTTT. As protein: CASGITGPTEAFF.

The table lists this clone with a count of one. This chain links TRBV6-5 with TRBJ2-7; 10 bases line up with TRBD1. V was pared by 6 bases and J by 9 bases, with 14 bases of the junction left unmatched. The germline V gene has CDR1 MNHEY and CDR2 SVGAGI. The length of the CDR3 is 15 residues. The DNA of the CDR3 is TGTGCCAGCAGCATGACCGGGACAGGGGAAGTCGGGCAGTACTTC. This encodes CASSMTGTGEVGQYF.

The CDR3, as DNA: TGCGCCAGCAGCGTAGATAACCCCGGGGCCAACGTCCTGACTTTC. Amino acids: CASSVDNPGANVLTF. The chain is built from TRBV5-1 and TRBJ2-6, with D uncertain. V was shortened by 4 bases and J by 4 bases, with 12 bases between the two germline ends. Germline V CDR1 and CDR2: SGHRS, YFSETQ. The CDR3 covers 15 residues. The whole variable domain, remainder taken from reference TRBV5-1 and TRBJ2-6, is KAGVTQTPRYLIKTRGQQVTLSCSPISGHRSVSWYQQTPGQGLQFLFEYFSETQRNKGNFPGRFSGRQFSNSRSEMNVSTLELGDSALYLCASSVDNPGANVLTFGAGSRLTVL.

The chain carries TRBV5-1 and TRBJ1-2, with TRBD1 identical over 7 bases. Germline trimming cut 0 bases from V and 10 bases from J; bases unmatched to any gene: 3. Germline V gene data show CDR1 as SGHRS and CDR2 as YFSETQ. The CDR3 has 12 amino acids. Here the CDR3 DNA reads TGCGCCAGCAGCTTGGAAGGGGGCGTCTACACCTTC. Translating gives CASSLEGGVYTF.

The chain has TRBV3-1 (or the pseudogene TRBV3-2) and TRBJ2-1, with 7 nucleotides matching TRBD1. CDR1 is LGHDT, CDR2 YNNKEL, per germline (reference sequence). J gave up 5 bases and V 4 bases, and 5 bases lay outside the gene matches. CDR3 length: 14 residues. Here the CDR3 DNA reads TGTGCCAGCAGCCCTTCGACAGGGAACAATGAGCAGTTCTTC. Its translation: CASSPSTGNNEQFF.

This chain uses TRBV7-2 with TRBJ2-5, with TRBD2 matching over 12 bases. The V gene end was trimmed by 11 bases and the J gene end by 5 bases; junction bases not matched to a gene: 12. Germline CDR1 reads SGHTA; CDR2 reads FQGNSA. The CDR3 spans 15 residues. The CDR3: CAGSSSGTSGETQYF. The CDR3 coding sequence is TGTGCCGGATCCTCTTCCGGGACTAGCGGGGAGACCCAGTACTTC.

This chain joins TRBV28 and TRBJ1-1; D gene ambiguous. The V and J ends lost 5 bases and 7 bases respectively, with 17 bases between them. The CDR3 length is 14 residues. Germline V lookup: CDR1 MDHEN, CDR2 SYDVKM. The CDR3, as DNA: TGTGCCAGCAGTGAACCCCCAGGTTCAGGTGAAGCTTTCTTT. Its translation: CASSEPPGSGEAFF.

In its sample, this clone was seen once. This chain uses TRBV11-2 with TRBJ2-7; D not resolved. CDR3 length equals 13 residues. V lost 4 bases and J lost 2, with 9 bases in between. Germline V gene sequence: CDR1 SGHAT, CDR2 FQNNGV. The CDR3 reads CASSSRYPYEQYF. In DNA form, the CDR3 reads TGTGCCAGCAGCTCCAGGTACCCCTACGAGCAGTACTTC.

V is TRBV9 and J is TRBJ2-3, with 8 bases matching TRBD1. Per the germline V gene, CDR1 is SGDLS and CDR2 is YYNGEE. V gave up 6 bases and J gave up 5 bases; unmatched junction bases: 2. The CDR3 consists of 12 residues. The CDR3 reads CASTDREDTQYF. Here the CDR3 DNA reads TGTGCCAGCACGGACAGGGAAGATACGCAGTATTTT.

The chain recombines TRBV5-1 with TRBJ2-1; 10 bases agree with TRBD1. Germline values: CDR1 SGHRS, CDR2 YFSETQ. V was clipped by 1 base and J by 2 bases; unmatched bases: 6. This CDR3 region has 17 residues. CDR3 loop: CASSLSVGTGAYNEQFF. CDR3 in DNA: TGCGCCAGCAGCTTGAGTGTCGGGACAGGGGCCTACAATGAGCAGTTCTTC.